One TCR beta chain is described in this entry. This specimen belongs to a study of cytotoxic CD8 clonotypes in ibrutinib-treated CLL. This table comes from immunoSEQ multiplex PCR, and its TCRdb copy is limited to in-frame clones, with some not included. The repertoire includes tens of thousands of clones, 62% of them detected once, and roughly 15% sits in the top ten. The CDR3 has 15 residues. V lost 4 bases, J lost 2 bases, and 14 bases lay in between. Germline CDR1 SGHVS, CDR2 FNYEAQ. The material was PBMCs, obtained before ibrutinib treatment. The origin of this receptor is a human donor with chronic lymphocytic leukemia. This chain links TRBV7-6 with TRBJ1-2, with a possible D match to TRBD1 (6 bases). This CDR3 is CASSSTGSSNYGYTF. In DNA form, the CDR3 reads TGTGCCAGCAGCTCCACAGGGTCCTCAAACTATGGCTACACCTTC.